This T cell receptor (beta chain) was sequenced for a study of shared clonotypes between healthy human individuals. Germline loops: CDR1 SGHAT, CDR2 FQNNGV. The CDR3 spans 15 residues. Trimming took off 4 bases at V and 4 bases at J, with 15 bases between the two ends. Sequencing was performed with immunoSEQ multiplex PCR; in TCRdb, only in-frame clones are kept and a portion is missing. Counted here are over 300,000 clones, more than 75% occurring once; the ten biggest clones make up roughly 17%. This clone came up once. The receptor comes from a man aged 18-30 years in good health. Sample: memory CD8+ T cells sorted from blood. Subset defined: CD45RO+ cells pooled with CCR7-negative TemRA cells. The chain uses TRBV11-2 and TRBJ2-3; tentative D call: TRBD2 (6 bases). CDR3 sequence: CASSWEPGGADTQYF. CDR3 nucleotides: TGTGCCAGCAGCTGGGAGCCCGGAGGGGCAGATACGCAGTATTTT. The variable domain in full, completed from reference TRBV11-2 and TRBJ2-3, reads EAGVAQSPRYKIIEKRQSVAFWCNPISGHATLYWYQQILGQGPKLLIQFQNNGVVDDSQLPKDRFSAERLKGVDSTLKIQPAKLEDSAVYLCASSWEPGGADTQYFGPGTRLTVL.